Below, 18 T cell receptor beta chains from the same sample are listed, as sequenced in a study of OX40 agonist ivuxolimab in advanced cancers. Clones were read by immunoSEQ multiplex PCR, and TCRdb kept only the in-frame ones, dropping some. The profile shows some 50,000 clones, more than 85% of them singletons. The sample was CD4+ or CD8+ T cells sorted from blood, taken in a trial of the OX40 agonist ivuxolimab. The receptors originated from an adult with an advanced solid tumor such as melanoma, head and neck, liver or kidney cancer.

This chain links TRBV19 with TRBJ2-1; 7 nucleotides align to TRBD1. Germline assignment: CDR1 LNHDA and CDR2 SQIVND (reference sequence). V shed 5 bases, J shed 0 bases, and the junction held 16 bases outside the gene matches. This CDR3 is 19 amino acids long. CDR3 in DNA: TGTGCCAGTAGTGACCCTGCCCTTTTGACAGGGAACTCCTACAATGAGCAGTTCTTC. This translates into CASSDPALLTGNSYNEQFF.

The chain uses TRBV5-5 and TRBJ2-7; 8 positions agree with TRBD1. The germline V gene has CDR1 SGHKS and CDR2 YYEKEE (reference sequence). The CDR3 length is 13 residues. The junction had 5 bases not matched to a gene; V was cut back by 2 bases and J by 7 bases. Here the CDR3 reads CASSFQGANEQYF. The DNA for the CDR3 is TGTGCCAGCAGCTTCCAGGGGGCAAATGAGCAGTACTTC.

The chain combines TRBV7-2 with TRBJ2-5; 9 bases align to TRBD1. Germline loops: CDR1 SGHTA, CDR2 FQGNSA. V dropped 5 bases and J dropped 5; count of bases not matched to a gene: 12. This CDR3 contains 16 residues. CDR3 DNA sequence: TGTGCCAGCAGCGTAGGGCACAGGGGGCTCCGGGAGACCCAGTACTTC. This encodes CASSVGHRGLRETQYF.

This chain's CDR3 is CASSPSRDVSYNEQFF. The CDR3 nucleotides are TGTGCCAGCTCACCGAGCCGGGACGTATCCTACAATGAGCAGTTCTTC. This rearrangement joins TRBV18 to TRBJ2-1; either TRBD1 or TRBD2 may supply D (5 bases each). Trimming left V 3 bases short and J 1 base short, with 13 bases between. Germline-derived CDR1 and CDR2 are KGHSH and LQKENI. The CDR3 has 16 amino acids. Supplemented by reference TRBV18 and TRBJ2-1, the full variable domain reads NAGVMQNPRHLVRRRGQEARLRCSPMKGHSHVYWYRQLPEEGLKFMVYLQKENIIDESGMPKERFSAEFPKEGPSILRIQQVVRGDSAAYFCASSPSRDVSYNEQFFGPGTRLTVL.

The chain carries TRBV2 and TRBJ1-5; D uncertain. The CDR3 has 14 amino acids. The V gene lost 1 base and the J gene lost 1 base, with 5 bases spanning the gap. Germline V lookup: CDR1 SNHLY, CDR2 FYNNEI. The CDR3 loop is CASSEGLSNQPQHF. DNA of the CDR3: TGTGCCAGCAGTGAAGGACTCAGCAATCAGCCCCAGCATTTT.

The CDR3 DNA sequence: TGTGCCAGCAGCACACAAGCGACTTTAAACACTGAAGCTTTCTTT. Translated, it gives CASSTQATLNTEAFF. This sequence joins TRBV21-1 and TRBJ1-1. TRBV21-1 is reported as a pseudogene. The CDR3 contains 15 residues.

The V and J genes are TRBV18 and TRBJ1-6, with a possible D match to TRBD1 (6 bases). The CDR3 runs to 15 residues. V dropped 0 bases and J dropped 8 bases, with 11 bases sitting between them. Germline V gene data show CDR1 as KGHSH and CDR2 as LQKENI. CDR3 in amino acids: CASSPPRTAYSPLHF. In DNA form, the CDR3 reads TGTGCCAGCTCACCACCGAGGACAGCCTATTCACCCCTCCACTTT.

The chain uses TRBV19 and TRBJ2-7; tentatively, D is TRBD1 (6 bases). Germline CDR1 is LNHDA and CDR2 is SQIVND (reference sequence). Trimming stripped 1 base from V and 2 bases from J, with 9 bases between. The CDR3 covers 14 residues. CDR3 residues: CASSIAGDAYEQYF. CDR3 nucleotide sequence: TGTGCCAGTAGTATAGCAGGGGACGCCTACGAGCAGTACTTC.

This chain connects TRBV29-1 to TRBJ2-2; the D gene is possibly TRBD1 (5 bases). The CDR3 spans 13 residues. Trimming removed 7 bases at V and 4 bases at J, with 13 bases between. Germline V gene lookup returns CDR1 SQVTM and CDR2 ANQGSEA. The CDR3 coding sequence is TGCAGCGCCCAGGGTCCGGTCACCGGGGAGCTGTTTTTT. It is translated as CSAQGPVTGELFF.

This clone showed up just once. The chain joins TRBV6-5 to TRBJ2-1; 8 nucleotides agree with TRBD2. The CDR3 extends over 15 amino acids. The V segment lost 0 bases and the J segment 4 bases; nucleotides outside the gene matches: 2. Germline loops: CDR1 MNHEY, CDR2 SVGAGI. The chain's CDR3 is CASSYSTSGYNEQFF. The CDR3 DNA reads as TGTGCCAGCAGTTACTCTACTAGCGGTTACAATGAGCAGTTCTTC.

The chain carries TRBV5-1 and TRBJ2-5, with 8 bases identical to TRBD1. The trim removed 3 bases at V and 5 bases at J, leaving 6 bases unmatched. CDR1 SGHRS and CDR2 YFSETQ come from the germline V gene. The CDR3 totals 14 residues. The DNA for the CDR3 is TGCGCCAGCAGCTCCGGACAGGGATGGGAGACCCAGTACTTC. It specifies CASSSGQGWETQYF.

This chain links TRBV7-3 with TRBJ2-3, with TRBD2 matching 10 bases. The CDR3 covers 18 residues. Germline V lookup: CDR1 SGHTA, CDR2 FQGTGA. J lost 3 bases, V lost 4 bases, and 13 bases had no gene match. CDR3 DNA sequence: TGTGCCAGCAGCTCTCGCCGGCTAGCGGGAGAGGGGACAGATACGCAGTATTTT. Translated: CASSSRRLAGEGTDTQYF.

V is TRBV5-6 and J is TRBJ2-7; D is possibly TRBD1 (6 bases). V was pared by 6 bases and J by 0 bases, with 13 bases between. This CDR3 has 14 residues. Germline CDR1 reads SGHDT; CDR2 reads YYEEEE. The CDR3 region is CASTQGFISYEQYF. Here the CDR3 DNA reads TGTGCCAGCACCCAGGGGTTTATCTCCTACGAGCAGTACTTC.

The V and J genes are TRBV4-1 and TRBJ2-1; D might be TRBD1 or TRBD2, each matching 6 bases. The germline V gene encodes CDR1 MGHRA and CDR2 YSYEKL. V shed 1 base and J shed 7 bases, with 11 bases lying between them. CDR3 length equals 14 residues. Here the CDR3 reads CASSQAGAGNEQFF. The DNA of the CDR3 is TGCGCCAGCAGCCAAGCAGGGGCGGGAAATGAGCAGTTCTTC.

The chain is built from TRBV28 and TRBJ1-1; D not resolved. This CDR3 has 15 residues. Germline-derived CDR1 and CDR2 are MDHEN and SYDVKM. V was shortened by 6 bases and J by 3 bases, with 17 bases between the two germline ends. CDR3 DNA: TGTGCCAGCAGCCTCTATGGGGTCCGGGACACTGAAGCTTTCTTT. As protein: CASSLYGVRDTEAFF. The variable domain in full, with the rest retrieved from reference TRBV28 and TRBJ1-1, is DVKVTQSSRYLVKRTGEKVFLECVQDMDHENMFWYRQDPGLGLRLIYFSYDVKMKEKGDIPEGYSVSREKKERFSLILESASTNQTSMYLCASSLYGVRDTEAFFGQGTRLTVV.

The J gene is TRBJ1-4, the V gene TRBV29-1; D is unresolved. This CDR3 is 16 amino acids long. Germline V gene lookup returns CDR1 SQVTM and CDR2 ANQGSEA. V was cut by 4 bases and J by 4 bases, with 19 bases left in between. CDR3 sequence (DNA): TGCAGCGTTGGATTCTTACGGGGAGGTGGTAATGAAAAACTGTTTTTT. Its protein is CSVGFLRGGGNEKLFF.

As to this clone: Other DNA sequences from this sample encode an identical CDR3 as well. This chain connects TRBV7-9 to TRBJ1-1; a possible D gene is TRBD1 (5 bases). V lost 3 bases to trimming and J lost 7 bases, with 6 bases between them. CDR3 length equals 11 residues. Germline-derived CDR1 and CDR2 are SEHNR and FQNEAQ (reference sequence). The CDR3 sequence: CASSLGGEAFF. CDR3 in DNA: TGTGCCAGCAGCTTGGGGGGTGAAGCTTTCTTT.

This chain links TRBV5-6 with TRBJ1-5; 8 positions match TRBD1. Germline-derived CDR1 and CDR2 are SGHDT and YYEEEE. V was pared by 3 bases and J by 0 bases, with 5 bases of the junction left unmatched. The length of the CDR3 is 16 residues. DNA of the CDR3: TGTGCCAGCAGCTCTTCCGACAGGGGTAGCAATCAGCCCCAGCATTTT. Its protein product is CASSSSDRGSNQPQHF.